This TCR beta chain derives from a study of T cells in Graves' hyperthyroidism and ophthalmopathy. In making diagnoses, clinical symptoms, serum thyroxine and TRAb, thyroid ultrasound and orbital computed tomography were all used. RNA transcripts provided the source from which TCR beta CDR3 regions were amplified. First-round RT-PCR with HTBI primers amplified the TCR CDR3 region. TCRdb passed the multiplex PCR reads through MiXCR, listing each CDR3 protein once. The data contain 530,000 or so distinct CDR3 sequences, 40% to 55% of them singletons. This CDR3 region has 16 residues. The V and J ends lost 5 bases and 6 bases respectively, with 22 bases between them. Germline values: CDR1 SGHTA, CDR2 FQGNSA.

Sequencing was carried out using peripheral blood or thyroid tissue (not recorded which). V is TRBV7-2 and J is TRBJ1-2; a weak D match, TRBD1 (5 bases). This receptor was taken from a woman in her late teens or twenties with Graves' hyperthyroidism. For the CDR3, the DNA is TGTGCCAGCAGCGTTAGTCCCCGCGGGATGGGGGATGGCTACACCTTC. This encodes CASSVSPRGMGDGYTF. Full variable domain (rest looked up from reference TRBV7-2 and TRBJ1-2): GAGVSQSPSNKVTEKGKDVELRCDPISGHTALYWYRQSLGQGLEFLIYFQGNSAPDKSGLPSDRFSAERTGGSVSTLTIQRTQQEDSAVYLCASSVSPRGMGDGYTFGSGTRLTVV.